The sequence of this T cell receptor beta chain was determined in a study of spatial heterogeneity in lung cancer. On the study more broadly: On average, each unique TCR and UMI combination appeared more than ten times in raw reads.

A unique molecular identifier was carried by every single TCR cDNA molecule. Each CDR3 protein gets one entry after TCRdb re-called the 5' RACE reads with MiXCR. Seen here are about 86,000 distinct CDR3 sequences, 10% to 15% observed once, and the top ten hold roughly 4.5%. Time point specified: sample taken at primary tumor resection. No cell sorting; template was whole RNA from tumor, lung tissue or PBMC. There were some 76 donors, all of them untreated patients with early-stage non-small cell lung cancer. CDR3 length: 13 residues. CDR1 LGHDT and CDR2 YNNKEL come from the germline V gene (reference sequence). V was pared by 0 bases and J by 3 bases, with 5 bases between. Points from the study as a whole: More often at tumor resection than at routine follow-up, ubiquitous expanded tumor TCRs were detected in the blood.

This clonotype was seen a few times. Antigen: not known. The sample in question was PBMCs, obtained at surgery. The receptor's source is a male donor with early-stage non-small cell lung cancer. This chain connects TRBV3-1 to TRBJ1-1; no definite D call. The CDR3 sequence is CASSQESDTEAFF. Written as DNA, the CDR3 is TGTGCCAGCAGCCAAGAGTCCGACACTGAAGCTTTCTTT.